This TCR beta chain originates from a study of T cell repertoires in aging, cancer and after chemotherapy. Study-level findings and limits: Age-matched healthy donors had significantly more diverse, less clonal blood TCR repertoires than untreated cancer patients. Hematological cancer patients had lymphoid organ infiltration that may impair thymic emigration or T cell expansion.

A mixed TRB-A/B primer pool amplified rearranged TRB by multiplex touch-down PCR. A single record per CDR3 protein comes from TCRdb applying MiXCR to the multiplex PCR reads. The sample holds about 1,200 distinct CDR3 sequences, around 25% seen once. This CDR3 is 13 amino acids long. The germline V gene has CDR1 MDHEN and CDR2 SYDVKM. V was pared by 6 bases and J by 8 bases, with 13 bases between. TCR beta rearrangements were amplified from peripheral blood genomic DNA. This clonotype has only a few counts. Its antigen is as yet unknown. The sequenced sample consisted of blood. This sequence was found in a human donor with a blood cancer. The chain combines TRBV28 with TRBJ1-4, with D unclear. The CDR3 DNA sequence: TGTGCCAGCAGCATACAACTAGGCGAAAAACTGTTTTTT. The encoded protein is CASSIQLGEKLFF. The complete variable domain, with remaining parts taken from reference TRBV28 and TRBJ1-4, reads DVKVTQSSRYLVKRTGEKVFLECVQDMDHENMFWYRQDPGLGLRLIYFSYDVKMKEKGDIPEGYSVSREKKERFSLILESASTNQTSMYLCASSIQLGEKLFFGSGTQLSVL.